The next 19 T cell receptor beta chains were all read from a single sample in a study of shared clonotypes between healthy human individuals (TCRdb year 2020). Libraries were built with the immunoSEQ multiplex PCR assay. TCRdb re-hosts the immuneACCESS table, in-frame sequences only. Its copies lack some clones; in the studies checked, an unresolved V gene accounts for under half of them, and the cause for the rest is not known. Recorded for this sample are more than 1,200,000 clones; just under 99% of them occurred a single time. Of the sample, 0.36% falls within the top ten clones. The material sequenced was naive CD4+ T cells sorted from blood. The sample's cell subset or site label, decoded: CD45RA+ positively selected. The receptors originated from a young man in good health.

The gene calls are TRBV5-6 and TRBJ2-7; D possibly corresponds to TRBD2 (6 bases). This CDR3 comprises 13 residues. The germline V gene has CDR1 SGHDT and CDR2 YYEEEE. The ends were cut back, 4 bases at V and 7 bases at J, with 15 bases in the middle. In DNA, the CDR3 is TGTGCCAGCAGCGTAGCGGCCTTGGGGGAGCAGTACTTC. It encodes CASSVAALGEQYF.

V usage is TRBV11-2 and J usage is TRBJ2-7, with D uncertain. The CDR3 loop spans 14 amino acids. Trimming stripped 5 bases from V and 3 bases from J, with 14 bases between. Germline V gene sequence: CDR1 SGHAT, CDR2 FQNNGV. The CDR3 spells CASSLSGVNYEQYF. DNA for the CDR3: TGTGCCAGCAGCCTCAGTGGAGTAAACTACGAGCAGTACTTC. Full variable domain (outside the CDR3, taken from reference TRBV11-2 and TRBJ2-7): EAGVAQSPRYKIIEKRQSVAFWCNPISGHATLYWYQQILGQGPKLLIQFQNNGVVDDSQLPKDRFSAERLKGVDSTLKIQPAKLEDSAVYLCASSLSGVNYEQYFGPGTRLTVT.

The rearrangement uses TRBV19 and TRBJ2-2; D possibly corresponds to TRBD2 (6 bases). V lost 7 bases and J 1 base, leaving 19 bases between the germline ends. Germline V gene data show CDR1 as LNHDA and CDR2 as SQIVND (reference sequence). There are 17 residues in the CDR3. DNA of the CDR3: TGTGCCAGTATTCGAGCGGAGGGAATTATGAACACCGGGGAGCTGTTTTTT. Residues: CASIRAEGIMNTGELFF.

This clone has a single count. V and J are TRBV5-1 and TRBJ2-3, with TRBD2 matching 9 bases. CDR3 length: 18 residues. The V and J ends lost 4 bases and 0 bases, in that order; junction bases with no gene match: 12. Germline CDR1 and CDR2: SGHRS and YFSETQ. CDR3: CASSPLGGLAGSTDTQYF. The DNA of the CDR3 is TGCGCCAGCAGCCCGCTAGGGGGTCTAGCGGGGAGCACAGATACGCAGTATTTT. The full variable domain, rest sourced from reference TRBV5-1 and TRBJ2-3, is KAGVTQTPRYLIKTRGQQVTLSCSPISGHRSVSWYQQTPGQGLQFLFEYFSETQRNKGNFPGRFSGRQFSNSRSEMNVSTLELGDSALYLCASSPLGGLAGSTDTQYFGPGTRLTVL.

The rearrangement joins TRBV4-3 to TRBJ2-5; 8 nucleotides align to TRBD1. The germline V gene encodes CDR1 LGHNA and CDR2 YSLEER. This CDR3 comprises 17 residues. V lost 0 bases and J lost 4; bases outside the gene matches: 10. CDR3 sequence: CASSQEARGQFGETQYF. The CDR3 coding sequence is TGCGCCAGCAGCCAAGAGGCCAGGGGGCAGTTTGGAGAGACCCAGTACTTC.

The chain has TRBV5-1 and TRBJ2-7; 8 bases map to TRBD1. Trimming at V came to 7 bases and at J to 7 bases, leaving 13 bases not matched to a gene. This CDR3 region has 14 residues. Germline CDR1 SGHRS, CDR2 YFSETQ. CDR3 loop: CASRWQGATGEQYF. The DNA of the CDR3 is TGCGCCAGCCGCTGGCAGGGGGCGACGGGGGAGCAGTACTTC.

The chain is built from TRBV11-2 and TRBJ2-4; D is possibly TRBD2 (6 bases). The CDR3 consists of 13 residues. CDR1 SGHAT and CDR2 FQNNGV come from the germline V gene. Trimming removed 3 bases from V and 4 bases from J, with 7 bases in between. CDR3 protein: CASSLTSKNIQYF. In DNA, the CDR3 is TGTGCCAGCAGCTTGACTAGTAAAAACATTCAGTACTTC.

This clone appeared once. This chain connects TRBV10-3 to TRBJ2-7; TRBD2 aligns across 7 bases. The V and J ends lost 8 bases and 2 bases, in that order; junction bases with no gene match: 12. The CDR3 loop spans 15 amino acids. Germline lookup yields CDR1 ENHRY and CDR2 SYGVKD. The CDR3 spells CAIGGGSGSTYEQYF. CDR3 coding DNA: TGTGCCATCGGGGGGGGGAGCGGCTCTACCTACGAGCAGTACTTC.

The chain links TRBV18 to TRBJ1-2, with D tentatively TRBD1 (5 bases). V was trimmed by 0 bases and J by 4 bases, leaving 9 bases between them. CDR1 is KGHSH and CDR2 is LQKENI in the germline V gene. This CDR3 has 14 residues. CDR3 sequence: CASSPPRQLYGYTF. The CDR3, as DNA: TGTGCCAGCTCACCACCGAGACAGCTCTATGGCTACACCTTC. Complete variable domain (other parts from reference TRBV18 and TRBJ1-2): NAGVMQNPRHLVRRRGQEARLRCSPMKGHSHVYWYRQLPEEGLKFMVYLQKENIIDESGMPKERFSAEFPKEGPSILRIQQVVRGDSAAYFCASSPPRQLYGYTFGSGTRLTVV.

The genes are TRBV13 and TRBJ2-6; D gene unclear. Between the trimmed V and J ends, which lost 4 bases and 0 bases, there was a span of 16 bases. The germline V gene has CDR1 PRHDT and CDR2 FYEKMQ (reference sequence). The CDR3 extends over 18 amino acids. CDR3 region: CASSSRRPLSSGANVLTF. The CDR3 bases are TGTGCCAGCAGCTCCCGACGTCCTCTTTCCTCTGGGGCCAACGTCCTGACTTTC.

The chain joins TRBV7-9 to TRBJ2-7, with 9 bases fitting TRBD1. This CDR3 contains 15 residues. The ends lost 5 bases at V and 7 bases at J; junction bases unmatched: 12. Germline CDR1 and CDR2: SEHNR and FQNEAQ (reference sequence). The DNA of the CDR3 is TGTGCCAGCAGCCCTCGCCGGGACAGGGAGCTAGAGCAGTACTTC. Translated, it gives CASSPRRDRELEQYF.

The gene calls are TRBV6-6 and TRBJ2-7; no clear D gene. CDR3 length: 12 residues. V shed 8 bases and J shed 5 bases, with 13 bases lying between them. Germline values: CDR1 MNHNY, CDR2 SVGAGI (reference sequence). CDR3 DNA sequence: TGTGCCAGCGGGCCTCAGGCGCACGAGCAGTACTTC. This codes for CASGPQAHEQYF.

This chain uses TRBV18 with TRBJ1-2; a weak D match, TRBD1 (5 bases). Germline V gives CDR1 KGHSH, CDR2 LQKENI. The V end was cut by 4 bases, the J end by 4 bases, with 7 bases between. The CDR3 extends over 12 amino acids. The chain's CDR3 is CASSLQGYGYTF. Written as DNA, the CDR3 is TGTGCCAGCTCACTTCAGGGCTATGGCTACACCTTC.

The rearrangement joins TRBV28 to TRBJ2-7, with D possibly TRBD2 on 6 matching bases. This CDR3 contains 12 residues. CDR1 is MDHEN and CDR2 is SYDVKM in the germline V gene. Trimming removed 7 bases at V and 2 bases at J, with 9 bases between. DNA of the CDR3: TGTGCCAGCAAGGGCGGGGCCTACGAGCAGTACTTC. Amino acid sequence: CASKGGAYEQYF. The entire variable domain, with the rest obtained from reference TRBV28 and TRBJ2-7, is as follows: DVKVTQSSRYLVKRTGEKVFLECVQDMDHENMFWYRQDPGLGLRLIYFSYDVKMKEKGDIPEGYSVSREKKERFSLILESASTNQTSMYLCASKGGAYEQYFGPGTRLTVT.

The rearrangement links TRBV18 to TRBJ2-6; the D is unclear. The germline V and J ends were trimmed by 2 bases and 0 bases, with 8 bases remaining between them. Germline loops: CDR1 KGHSH, CDR2 LQKENI. The CDR3 loop spans 16 amino acids. CDR3 protein: CASSPDLSSGANVLTF. CDR3 DNA: TGTGCCAGCTCACCAGATCTAAGCTCTGGGGCCAACGTCCTGACTTTC.

The chain recombines TRBV15 with TRBJ2-1; 12 nucleotides match TRBD2. The CDR3 is made up of 18 amino acids. Germline CDR1 reads LNHNV; CDR2 reads YYDKDF (reference sequence). The ends lost 0 bases at V and 7 bases at J; junction bases unmatched: 10. The DNA of the CDR3 is TGTGCCACCAGCAGAGATCTTGCTAGCGGGAGGGCGTTAAATGAGCAGTTCTTC. This translates into CATSRDLASGRALNEQFF.

The V and J genes are TRBV6-5 and TRBJ1-3, with D possibly matching TRBD1 (5 bases). V was pared by 2 bases and J by 2 bases, with 10 bases between. The CDR3 extends over 15 amino acids. Per the germline V gene, CDR1 is MNHEY and CDR2 is SVGAGI. The DNA for the CDR3 is TGTGCCAGCAGTTACCGGGGGTTAACTGGAAACACCATATATTTT. This codes for CASSYRGLTGNTIYF.

This sequence joins TRBV27 and TRBJ1-4; 7 nucleotides align to TRBD1. From germline, CDR1 is MNHEY and CDR2 SMNVEV (reference sequence). The CDR3 loop spans 13 amino acids. With V trimmed by 6 bases and J by 7 bases, 5 bases remained unmatched. The CDR3 nucleotides read TGTGCCAGCAGCGTGAGGACAGGTGAAAAACTGTTTTTT. Amino acids: CASSVRTGEKLFF.

The rearrangement links TRBV20-1 to TRBJ1-2; D is unclear. This CDR3 is 10 amino acids long. CDR1 and CDR2 (germline): DFQATT, SNEGSKA (reference sequence). The ends were cut back, 3 bases at V and 6 bases at J, with 5 bases in the middle. CDR3 in DNA: TGCAGTGCTAGTACAGATGGCTACACCTTC. Translating it yields CSASTDGYTF.